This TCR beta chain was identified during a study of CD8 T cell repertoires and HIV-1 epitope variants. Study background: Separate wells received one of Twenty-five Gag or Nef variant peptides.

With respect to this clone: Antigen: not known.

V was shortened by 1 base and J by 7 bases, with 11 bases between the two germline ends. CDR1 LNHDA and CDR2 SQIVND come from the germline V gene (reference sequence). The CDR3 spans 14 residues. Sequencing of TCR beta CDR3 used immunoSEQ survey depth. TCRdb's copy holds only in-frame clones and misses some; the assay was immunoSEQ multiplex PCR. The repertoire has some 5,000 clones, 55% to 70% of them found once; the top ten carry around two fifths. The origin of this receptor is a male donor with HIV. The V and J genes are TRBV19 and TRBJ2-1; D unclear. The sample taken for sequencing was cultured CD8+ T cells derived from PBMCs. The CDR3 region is CASSIVGSRNEQFF. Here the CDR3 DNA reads TGTGCCAGTAGTATAGTCGGCAGTAGGAATGAGCAGTTCTTC.